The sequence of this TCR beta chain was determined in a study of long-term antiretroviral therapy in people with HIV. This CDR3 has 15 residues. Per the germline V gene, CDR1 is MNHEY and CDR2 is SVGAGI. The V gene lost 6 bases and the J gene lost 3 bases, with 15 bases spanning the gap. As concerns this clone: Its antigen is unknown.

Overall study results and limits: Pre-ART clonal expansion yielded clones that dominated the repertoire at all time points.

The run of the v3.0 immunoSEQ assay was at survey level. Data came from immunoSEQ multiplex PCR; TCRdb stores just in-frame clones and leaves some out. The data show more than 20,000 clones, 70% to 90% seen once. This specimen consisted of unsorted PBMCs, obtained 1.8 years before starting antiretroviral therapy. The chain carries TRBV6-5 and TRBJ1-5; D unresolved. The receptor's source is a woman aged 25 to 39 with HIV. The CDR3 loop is CASSRLPTDNQPQHF. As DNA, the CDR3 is TGTGCCAGCAGCCGACTTCCGACGGACAATCAGCCCCAGCATTTT.